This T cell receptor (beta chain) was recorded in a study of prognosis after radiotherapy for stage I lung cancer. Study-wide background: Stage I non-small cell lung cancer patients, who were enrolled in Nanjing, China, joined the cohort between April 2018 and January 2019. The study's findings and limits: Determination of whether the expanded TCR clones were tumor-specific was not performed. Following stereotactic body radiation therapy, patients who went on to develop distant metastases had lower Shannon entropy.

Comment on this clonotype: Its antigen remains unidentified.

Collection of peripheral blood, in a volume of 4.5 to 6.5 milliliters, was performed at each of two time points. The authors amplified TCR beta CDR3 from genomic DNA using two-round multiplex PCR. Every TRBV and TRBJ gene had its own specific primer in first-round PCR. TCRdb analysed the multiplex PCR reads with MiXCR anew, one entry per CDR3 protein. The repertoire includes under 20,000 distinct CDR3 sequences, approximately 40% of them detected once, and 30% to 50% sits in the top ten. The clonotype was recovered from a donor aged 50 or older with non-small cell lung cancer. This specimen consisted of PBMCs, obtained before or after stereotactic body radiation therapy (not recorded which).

For the CDR3, the DNA is TGTGCCAGCACAGGGACACCAGACAACTATGGCTACACCTTC. This translates into CASTGTPDNYGYTF. The gene calls are TRBV6-1 and TRBJ1-2, with D perhaps TRBD1 (6 bases). V dropped 7 bases and J dropped 2 bases, with 14 bases sitting between them. Germline V lookup: CDR1 MNHNS, CDR2 SASEGT. The CDR3 sequence is 14 residues long.